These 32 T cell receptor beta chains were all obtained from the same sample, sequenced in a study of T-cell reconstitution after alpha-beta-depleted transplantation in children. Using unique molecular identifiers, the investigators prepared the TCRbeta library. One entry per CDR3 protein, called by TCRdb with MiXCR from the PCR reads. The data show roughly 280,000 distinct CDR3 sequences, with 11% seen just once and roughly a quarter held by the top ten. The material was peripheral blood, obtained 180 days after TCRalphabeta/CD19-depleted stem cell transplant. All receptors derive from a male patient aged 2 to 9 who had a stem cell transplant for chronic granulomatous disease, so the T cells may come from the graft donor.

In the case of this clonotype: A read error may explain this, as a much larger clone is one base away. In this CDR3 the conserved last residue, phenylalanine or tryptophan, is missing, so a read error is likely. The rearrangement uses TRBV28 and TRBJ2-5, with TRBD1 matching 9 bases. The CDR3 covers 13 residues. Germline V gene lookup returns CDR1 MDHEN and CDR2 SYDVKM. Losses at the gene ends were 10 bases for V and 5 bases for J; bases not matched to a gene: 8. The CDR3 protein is CAITGGLQETQYS. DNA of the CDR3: TGTGCCATCACAGGGGGCTTGCAGGAGACCCAGTACTCC.

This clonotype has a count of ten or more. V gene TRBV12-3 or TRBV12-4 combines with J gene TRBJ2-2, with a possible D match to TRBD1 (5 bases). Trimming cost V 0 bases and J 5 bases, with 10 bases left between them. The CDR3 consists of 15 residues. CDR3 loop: CASSLAGPRTGELFF. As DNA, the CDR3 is TGTGCCAGCAGTTTAGCGGGGCCCCGAACCGGGGAGCTGTTTTTT.

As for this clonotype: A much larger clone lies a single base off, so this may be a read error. DNA for the CDR3: TGTGCCAGCAGCTTAGCCCCCGGGACAGGGAGGTACGAGCTGTACTTC. Translating gives CASSLAPGTGRYELYF. This chain uses TRBV7-8 with TRBJ2-7; 9 bases are shared with TRBD1. CDR1 SGHVS and CDR2 FQNEAQ come from the germline V gene. This CDR3 has 16 residues.

Written as DNA, the CDR3 is TGTGCCAGCAGCGTAGCTCTGGCGGGGGGGCCAAACGGGGAGCTGTTTTTT. Translation gives CASSVALAGGPNGELFF. This rearrangement joins TRBV9 to TRBJ2-2, with 9 bases identical to TRBD2. V shed 0 bases and J 7 bases; nucleotides not matched to a gene: 10. Germline assignment: CDR1 SGDLS and CDR2 YYNGEE. The CDR3 contains 17 residues.

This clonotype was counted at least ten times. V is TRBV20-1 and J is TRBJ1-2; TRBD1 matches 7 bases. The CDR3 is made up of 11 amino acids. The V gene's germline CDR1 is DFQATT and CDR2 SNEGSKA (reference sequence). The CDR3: CSLQTGNGYTF. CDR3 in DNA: TGCAGCCTACAGACAGGGAATGGCTACACCTTC.

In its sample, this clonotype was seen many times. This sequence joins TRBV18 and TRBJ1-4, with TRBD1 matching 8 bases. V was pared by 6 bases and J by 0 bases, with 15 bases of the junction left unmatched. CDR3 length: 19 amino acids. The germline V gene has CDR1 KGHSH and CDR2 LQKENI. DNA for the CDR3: TGTGCCAGCTCCCGCCAAGCCCTGGACAGGGTAACAACTAATGAAAAACTGTTTTTT. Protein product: CASSRQALDRVTTNEKLFF.

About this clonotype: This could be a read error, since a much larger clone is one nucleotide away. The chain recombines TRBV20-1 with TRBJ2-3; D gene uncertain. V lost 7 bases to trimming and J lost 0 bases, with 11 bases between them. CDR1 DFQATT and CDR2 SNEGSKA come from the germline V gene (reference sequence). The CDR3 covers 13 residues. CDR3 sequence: CSGSYTSTDTQYF. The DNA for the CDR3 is TGCAGTGGAAGCTACACTAGCACAGATACGCAGTATTTT.

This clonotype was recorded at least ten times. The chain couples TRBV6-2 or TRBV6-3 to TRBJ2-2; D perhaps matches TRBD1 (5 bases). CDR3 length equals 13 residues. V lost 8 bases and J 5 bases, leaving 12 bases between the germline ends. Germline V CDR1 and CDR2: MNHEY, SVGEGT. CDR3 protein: CASGAGRTGELFF. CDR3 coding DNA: TGTGCCAGCGGGGCAGGGCGGACCGGGGAGCTGTTTTTT.

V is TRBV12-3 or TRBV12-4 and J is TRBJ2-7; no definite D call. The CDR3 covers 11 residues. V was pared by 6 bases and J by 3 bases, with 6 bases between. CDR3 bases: TGTGCCAGCAGCCTCATCTACGAGCAGTACTTC. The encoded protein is CASSLIYEQYF.

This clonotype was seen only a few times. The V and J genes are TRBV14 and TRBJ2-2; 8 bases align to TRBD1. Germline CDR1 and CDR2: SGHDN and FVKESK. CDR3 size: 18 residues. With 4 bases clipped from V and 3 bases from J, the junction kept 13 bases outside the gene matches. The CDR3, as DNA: TGTGCCAGCAGCCCGACACAGGGGGGCGGTAAGGACACCGGGGAGCTGTTTTTT. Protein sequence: CASSPTQGGGKDTGELFF. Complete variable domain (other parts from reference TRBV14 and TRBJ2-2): EAGVTQFPSHSVIEKGQTVTLRCDPISGHDNLYWYRRVMGKEIKFLLHFVKESKQDESGMPNNRFLAERTGGTYSTLKVQPAELEDSGVYFCASSPTQGGGKDTGELFFGEGSRLTVL.

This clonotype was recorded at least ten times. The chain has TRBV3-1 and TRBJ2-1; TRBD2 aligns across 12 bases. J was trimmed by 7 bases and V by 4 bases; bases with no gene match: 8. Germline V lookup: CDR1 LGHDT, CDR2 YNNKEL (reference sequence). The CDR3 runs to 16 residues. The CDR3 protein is CASSRSWTSGENEQFF. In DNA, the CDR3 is TGTGCCAGCAGCCGAAGTTGGACTAGCGGGGAAAATGAGCAGTTCTTC.

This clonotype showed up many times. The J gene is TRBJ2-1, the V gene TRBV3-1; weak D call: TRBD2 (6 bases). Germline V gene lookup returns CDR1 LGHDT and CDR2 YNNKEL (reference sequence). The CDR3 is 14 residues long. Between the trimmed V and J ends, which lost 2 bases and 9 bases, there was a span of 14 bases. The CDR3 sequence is CASSQSSLGGEQFF. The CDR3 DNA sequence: TGTGCCAGCAGCCAATCTTCTCTCGGGGGTGAGCAGTTCTTC.

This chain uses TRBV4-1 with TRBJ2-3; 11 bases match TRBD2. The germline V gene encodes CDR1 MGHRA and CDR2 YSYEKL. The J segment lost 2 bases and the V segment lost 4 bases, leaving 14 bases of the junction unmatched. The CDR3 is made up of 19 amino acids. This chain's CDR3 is CASSPYWASGRQHTDTQYF. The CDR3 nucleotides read TGCGCCAGCAGCCCCTACTGGGCTAGCGGGAGGCAACACACAGATACGCAGTATTTT.

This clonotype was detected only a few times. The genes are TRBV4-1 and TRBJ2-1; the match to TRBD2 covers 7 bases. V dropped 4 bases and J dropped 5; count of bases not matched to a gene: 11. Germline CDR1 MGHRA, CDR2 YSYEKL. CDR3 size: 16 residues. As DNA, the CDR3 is TGCGCCAGCAGCCGGGAGAAGGGAGGGCCCCACAATGAGCAGTTCTTC. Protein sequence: CASSREKGGPHNEQFF.

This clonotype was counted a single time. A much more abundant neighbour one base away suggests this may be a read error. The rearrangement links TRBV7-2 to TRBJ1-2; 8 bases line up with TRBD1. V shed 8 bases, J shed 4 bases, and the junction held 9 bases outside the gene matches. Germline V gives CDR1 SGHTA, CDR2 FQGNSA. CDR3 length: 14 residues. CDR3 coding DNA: TGTGCCAGCCGCCCGGACAGGGCAGTCTATGGCTACACCTTC. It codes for CASRPDRAVYGYTF. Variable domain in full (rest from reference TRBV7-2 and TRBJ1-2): GAGVSQSPSNKVTEKGKDVELRCDPISGHTALYWYRQSLGQGLEFLIYFQGNSAPDKSGLPSDRFSAERTGGSVSTLTIQRTQQEDSAVYLCASRPDRAVYGYTFGSGTRLTVV.

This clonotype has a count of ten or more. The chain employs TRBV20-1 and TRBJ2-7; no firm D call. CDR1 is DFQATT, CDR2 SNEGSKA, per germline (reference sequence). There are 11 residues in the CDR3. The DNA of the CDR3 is TGCGGTTTCGACGGAACCTACGAGCAGTACTTC. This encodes CGFDGTYEQYF.

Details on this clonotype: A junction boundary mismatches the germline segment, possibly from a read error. The CDR3 reads CTSSRDTGNTGELFF. The CDR3 DNA reads TGCACCAGCAGTCGCGACACCGGGAACACCGGGGAGCTGTTTTTC. V and J are TRBV5-1 and TRBJ2-2, with D possibly matching TRBD2 (5 bases). Germline V lookup: CDR1 SGHRS, CDR2 YFSETQ. The CDR3 is 15 residues long.

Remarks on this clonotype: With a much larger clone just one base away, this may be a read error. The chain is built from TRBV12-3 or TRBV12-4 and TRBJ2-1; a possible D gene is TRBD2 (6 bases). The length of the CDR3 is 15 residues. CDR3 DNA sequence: TGTGCCAGCAGTTTGCGACTAGAACACTACAATGAGCTGTTCTTC. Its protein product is CASSLRLEHYNELFF.

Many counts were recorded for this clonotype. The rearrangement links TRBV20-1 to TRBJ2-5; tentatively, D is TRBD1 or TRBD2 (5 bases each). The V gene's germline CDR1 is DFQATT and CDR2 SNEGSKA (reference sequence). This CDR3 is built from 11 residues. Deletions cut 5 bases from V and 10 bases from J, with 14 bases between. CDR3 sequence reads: CSAQRQGDQYF. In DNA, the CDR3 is TGCAGTGCTCAACGTCAGGGAGACCAGTACTTC.

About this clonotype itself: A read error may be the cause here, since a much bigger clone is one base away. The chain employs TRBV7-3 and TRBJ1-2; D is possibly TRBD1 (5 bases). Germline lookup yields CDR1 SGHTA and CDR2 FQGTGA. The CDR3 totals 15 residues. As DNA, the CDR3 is TGTGCCGGCAGCCCCGGCGGGGGAGTTAACTATGGCTACACCTTC. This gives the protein CAGSPGGGVNYGYTF.

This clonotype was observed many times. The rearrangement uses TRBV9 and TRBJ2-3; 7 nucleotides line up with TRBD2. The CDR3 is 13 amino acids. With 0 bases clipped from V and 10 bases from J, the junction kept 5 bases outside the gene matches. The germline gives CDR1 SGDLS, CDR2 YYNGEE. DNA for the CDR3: TGTGCCAGCAGCGTAGAGGGAGGGAGTGCGCAGTATTTT. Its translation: CASSVEGGSAQYF.

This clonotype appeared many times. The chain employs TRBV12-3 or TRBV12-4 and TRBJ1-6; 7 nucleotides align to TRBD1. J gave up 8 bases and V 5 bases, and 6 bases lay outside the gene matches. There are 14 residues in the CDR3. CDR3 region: CASSLDRADSPLHF. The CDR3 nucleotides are TGTGCCAGCAGTCTCGACAGGGCGGATTCACCCCTCCACTTT.

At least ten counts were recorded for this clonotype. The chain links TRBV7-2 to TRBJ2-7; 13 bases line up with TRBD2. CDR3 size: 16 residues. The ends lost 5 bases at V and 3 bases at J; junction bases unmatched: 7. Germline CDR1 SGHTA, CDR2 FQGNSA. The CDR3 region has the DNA TGTGCCAGCAGCGGACGGACTAGCGGGAGTCTCTACGAGCAGTACTTC. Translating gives CASSGRTSGSLYEQYF.

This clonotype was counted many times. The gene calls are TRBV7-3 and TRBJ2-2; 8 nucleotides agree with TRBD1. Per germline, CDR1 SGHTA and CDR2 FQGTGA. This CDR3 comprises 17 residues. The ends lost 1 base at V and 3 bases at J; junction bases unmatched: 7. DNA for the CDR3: TGTGCCAGCAGCTTAAGCAGGGGGCGAGGGGACACCGGGGAGCTGTTTTTT. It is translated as CASSLSRGRGDTGELFF.

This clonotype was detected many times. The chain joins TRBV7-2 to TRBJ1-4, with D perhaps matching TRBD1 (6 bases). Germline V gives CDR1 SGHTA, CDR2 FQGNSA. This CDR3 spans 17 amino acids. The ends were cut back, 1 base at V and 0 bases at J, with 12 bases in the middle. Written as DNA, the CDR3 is TGTGCCAGCAGCTTAGTGGGAGGGGGAACAACTAATGAAAAACTGTTTTTT. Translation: CASSLVGGGTTNEKLFF.

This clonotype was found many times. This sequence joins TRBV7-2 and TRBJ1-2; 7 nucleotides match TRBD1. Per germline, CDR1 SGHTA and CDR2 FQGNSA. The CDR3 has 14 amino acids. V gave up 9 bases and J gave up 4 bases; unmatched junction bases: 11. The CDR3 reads CASPPRAGGYGYTF. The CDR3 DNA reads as TGTGCCAGTCCACCTAGGGCAGGGGGCTATGGCTACACCTTC.

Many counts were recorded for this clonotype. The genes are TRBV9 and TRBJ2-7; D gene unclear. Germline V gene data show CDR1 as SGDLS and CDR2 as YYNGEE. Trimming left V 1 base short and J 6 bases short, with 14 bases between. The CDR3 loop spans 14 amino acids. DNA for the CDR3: TGTGCCAGCAGCGTATATCAGTCCGGTAGCGAGCAGTACTTC. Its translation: CASSVYQSGSEQYF.

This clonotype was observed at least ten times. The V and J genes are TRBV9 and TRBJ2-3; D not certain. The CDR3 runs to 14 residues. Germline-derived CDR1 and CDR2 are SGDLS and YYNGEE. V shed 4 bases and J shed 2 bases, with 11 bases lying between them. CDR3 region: CASSRSTYTDTQYF. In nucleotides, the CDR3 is TGTGCCAGCAGCCGCAGCACCTACACAGATACGCAGTATTTT.

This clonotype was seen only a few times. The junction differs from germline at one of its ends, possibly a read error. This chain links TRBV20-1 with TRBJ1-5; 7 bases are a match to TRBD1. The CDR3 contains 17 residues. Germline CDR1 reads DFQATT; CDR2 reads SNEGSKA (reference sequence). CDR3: CCAGGTRRDGRWQPQHF. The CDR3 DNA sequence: TGCTGTGCAGGGGGGACAAGAAGGGACGGGAGATGGCAGCCCCAGCATTTT.

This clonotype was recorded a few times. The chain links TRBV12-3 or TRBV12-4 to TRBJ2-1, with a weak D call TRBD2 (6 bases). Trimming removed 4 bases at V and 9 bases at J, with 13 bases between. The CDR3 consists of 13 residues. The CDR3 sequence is CASSSVRGIEQFF. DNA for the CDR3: TGTGCCAGCAGTTCCGTTCGGGGGATTGAGCAGTTCTTC.

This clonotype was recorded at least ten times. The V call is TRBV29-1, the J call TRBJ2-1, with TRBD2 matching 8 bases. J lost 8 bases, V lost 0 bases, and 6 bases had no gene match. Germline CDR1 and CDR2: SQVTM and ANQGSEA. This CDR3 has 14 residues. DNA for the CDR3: TGCAGCGTTGAAGAGGCTAGCGGGTTCTATGAGCAGTTCTTC. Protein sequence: CSVEEASGFYEQFF.

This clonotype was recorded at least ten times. The CDR3 bases are TGCGCCAGCAGCGGCTTAGGGACAGATACGCAGTATTTT. Its protein is CASSGLGTDTQYF. V is TRBV5-1 and J is TRBJ2-3, with D hard to call. Germline assignment: CDR1 SGHRS and CDR2 YFSETQ. The CDR3 runs to 13 residues. V gave up 4 bases and J gave up 3 bases, with 9 bases separating them.